A single sample is the source of the 20 T cell receptor beta chains below, sequenced in a study of cytomegalovirus exposure and HLA in healthy donors. Primers for the PCR totalled 60 Vbeta and 13 Jbeta. Assay used: immunoSEQ multiplex PCR; TCRdb lists only in-frame clones, some missing. This sample has roughly 150,000 clones; approximately 83% occur once, and the top ten carry 1.5%. The source material was PBMCs. Receptor source: a woman between 18 and 30 years old in good health and CMV-seronegative.

This clone was observed a few times. The chain joins TRBV6-4 to TRBJ2-5; no definite D call. This CDR3 has 13 residues. Germline values: CDR1 MRHNA, CDR2 SNTAGT. V gave up 3 bases and J gave up 1 base, with 6 bases separating them. Here the CDR3 reads CASSEGPQETQYF. CDR3 bases: TGTGCCAGCAGTGAGGGCCCCCAAGAGACCCAGTACTTC.

This clone has just a few counts. This CDR3 reads CASSQDGGLEAFF. DNA for the CDR3: TGTGCCAGCAGCCAAGACGGTGGGCTAGAAGCTTTCTTT. The chain combines TRBV4-2 with TRBJ1-1; D not certain. The CDR3 covers 13 residues. Trimming took off 0 bases at V and 8 bases at J, with 10 bases between the two ends. CDR1 is LGHNA and CDR2 is YNFKEQ in the germline V gene.

The chain is built from TRBV29-1 and TRBJ1-2; D unresolved. Trimming pared 7 bases from V and 4 bases from J, leaving 13 bases between. The germline gives CDR1 SQVTM, CDR2 ANQGSEA. The CDR3 length is 12 residues. The CDR3 loop is CSAGWGAYGYTF. The CDR3 DNA reads TGCAGCGCTGGCTGGGGAGCCTATGGCTACACCTTC.

This chain's CDR3 is CASSPLGGRTEAFF. The DNA for the CDR3 is TGTGCCAGCAGTCCCCTGGGGGGACGGACTGAAGCTTTCTTT. The chain employs TRBV6-5 and TRBJ1-1, with D perhaps matching TRBD1 (5 bases). The germline V and J ends were trimmed by 5 bases and 5 bases, with 15 bases remaining between them. Germline values: CDR1 MNHEY, CDR2 SVGAGI. The CDR3 runs 14 residues.

V usage is TRBV5-1 and J usage is TRBJ2-5; TRBD1 matches at 7 bases. The ends lost 5 bases at V and 5 bases at J; junction bases unmatched: 9. The germline CDR1 and CDR2 sequences are SGHRS and YFSETQ. This CDR3 has 14 amino acids. CDR3 nucleotides: TGCGCCAGCAGTACAGGGGACCCCGGTGAGACCCAGTACTTC. The encoded protein is CASSTGDPGETQYF. Complete variable domain (other parts from reference TRBV5-1 and TRBJ2-5): KAGVTQTPRYLIKTRGQQVTLSCSPISGHRSVSWYQQTPGQGLQFLFEYFSETQRNKGNFPGRFSGRQFSNSRSEMNVSTLELGDSALYLCASSTGDPGETQYFGPGTRLLVL.

J is TRBJ2-3 and V is TRBV2; D may be TRBD1 (5 bases). The V and J ends lost 5 bases and 4 bases respectively, with 16 bases between them. Germline values: CDR1 SNHLY, CDR2 FYNNEI. The CDR3 has 15 amino acids. CDR3 sequence (DNA): TGTGCCAGCAGTAAAGAGCACCAGGGCCCAGATACGCAGTATTTT. This encodes CASSKEHQGPDTQYF.

V usage is TRBV4-1 and J usage is TRBJ2-3; TRBD1 matches 8 bases. The CDR3 runs 15 residues. In germline, CDR1 is MGHRA, CDR2 YSYEKL. Germline trimming cut 6 bases from V and 0 bases from J; bases unmatched to any gene: 5. CDR3 sequence (DNA): TGCGCCAGCAGAGTCAGGGGGCCTAGCACAGATACGCAGTATTTT. Its protein product is CASRVRGPSTDTQYF.

This rearrangement joins TRBV4-2 to TRBJ2-5; D might be TRBD2 (6 bases). The V gene's germline CDR1 is LGHNA and CDR2 YNFKEQ. Trimming took 1 base from V and 5 from J, leaving 20 bases between them. The CDR3 spans 17 residues. CDR3 protein: CASSQAGPGTPRETQYF. The CDR3 region has the DNA TGTGCCAGCAGCCAAGCCGGGCCCGGGACTCCTCGGGAGACCCAGTACTTC.

The V gene is TRBV20-1, the J gene TRBJ1-1, with D possibly matching TRBD1 (5 bases). The CDR3 is made up of 11 amino acids. Germline loops: CDR1 DFQATT, CDR2 SNEGSKA (reference sequence). The CDR3 DNA reads as TGCAGGGGGCACGCAAACACTGAAGCTTTCTTT. Its translation: CRGHANTEAFF.

To note about this clone: Other DNA sequences in this sample translate to the same CDR3. The rearrangement links TRBV7-9 to TRBJ1-1; D gene ambiguous. Trimming took 2 bases from V and 1 from J, leaving 5 bases between them. Germline CDR1 SEHNR, CDR2 FQNEAQ (reference sequence). The length of the CDR3 is 13 residues. The CDR3, as DNA: TGTGCCAGCAGCTTATCGGGGAACACTGAAGCTTTCTTT. Translated: CASSLSGNTEAFF. Full variable domain (missing parts from reference TRBV7-9 and TRBJ1-1): DTGVSQNPRHKITKRGQNVTFRCDPISEHNRLYWYRQTLGQGPEFLTYFQNEAQLEKSRLLSDRFSAERPKGSFSTLEIQRTEQGDSAMYLCASSLSGNTEAFFGQGTRLTVV.

In its sample, this clone was seen once. The CDR3 region is CASSPQGADLYGYTF. DNA of the CDR3: TGTGCCAGCAGCCCACAGGGGGCAGATCTTTATGGCTACACCTTC. The chain recombines TRBV7-2 with TRBJ1-2, with TRBD1 matching over 9 bases. Germline CDR1 reads SGHTA; CDR2 reads FQGNSA. The CDR3 is 15 residues long. V lost 5 bases to trimming and J lost 5 bases; unmatched junction nucleotides: 9.

V and J are TRBV18 and TRBJ1-3; 7 nucleotides match TRBD1. Losses at the gene ends were 3 bases for V and 4 bases for J; bases not matched to a gene: 6. This CDR3 is built from 15 residues. Germline V gene data show CDR1 as KGHSH and CDR2 as LQKENI. CDR3 sequence: CASSPRGLAGNTIYF. CDR3 sequence (DNA): TGTGCCAGCTCACCGAGGGGGCTTGCGGGAAACACCATATATTTT.

This clone has more than one count but fewer than ten. V usage is TRBV21-1 and J usage is TRBJ2-7; the D call TRBD2 from the table was never checked on the DNA. TRBV21-1 is deemed a pseudogene. The CDR3 has 14 residues. In DNA, the CDR3 is TGTGCCAGCAGCCTAGCGGTTTTTACCTACGAGCAGTACTTC. As protein: CASSLAVFTYEQYF.

The chain links TRBV6-1 to TRBJ2-2, with 11 nucleotides matching TRBD1. The V segment lost 8 bases and the J segment 5 bases; nucleotides outside the gene matches: 7. The CDR3 has 15 amino acids. Per germline, CDR1 MNHNS and CDR2 SASEGT. CDR3 loop: CASGGGQGVTGELFF. In DNA form, the CDR3 reads TGTGCCAGCGGGGGGGGACAGGGGGTTACCGGGGAGCTGTTTTTT.

V is TRBV18 and J is TRBJ2-7, with TRBD2 as a possible D gene (5 bases). Germline assignment: CDR1 KGHSH and CDR2 LQKENI. The CDR3 loop spans 14 amino acids. V was shortened by 2 bases and J by 2 bases, with 10 bases between the two germline ends. The CDR3 nucleotides are TGTGCCAGCTCACCATTAGGGAGCGCCTACGAGCAGTACTTC. Amino acid sequence: CASSPLGSAYEQYF.

V gene TRBV9 combines with J gene TRBJ2-2; D call uncertain. Germline loops: CDR1 SGDLS, CDR2 YYNGEE. This CDR3 is built from 14 residues. V lost 4 bases and J 2 bases, leaving 9 bases between the germline ends. The CDR3 nucleotides read TGTGCCAGCAGCTATTTCTCCAACACCGGGGAGCTGTTTTTT. It yields the protein CASSYFSNTGELFF.

J is TRBJ1-2 and V is TRBV30; D is ambiguous. Germline V gene sequence: CDR1 GTSNPN, CDR2 SVGIG (reference sequence). This CDR3 is built from 13 residues. V was trimmed by 0 bases and J by 5 bases, leaving 10 bases between them. The CDR3 sequence: CAWSVRGSYGYTF. CDR3 sequence (DNA): TGTGCCTGGAGTGTACGAGGGAGTTATGGCTACACCTTC. The variable domain in full, completed from reference TRBV30 and TRBJ1-2, reads SQTIHQWPATLVQPVGSPLSLECTVEGTSNPNLYWYRQAAGRGLQLLFYSVGIGQISSEVPQNLSASRPQDRQFILSSKKLLLSDSGFYLCAWSVRGSYGYTFGSGTRLTVV.

The chain recombines TRBV29-1 with TRBJ1-2, with D maybe TRBD1 (6 bases). Trimming pared 5 bases from V and 7 bases from J, leaving 17 bases between. CDR3 length: 13 residues. Per the germline V gene, CDR1 is SQVTM and CDR2 is ANQGSEA. CDR3 in amino acids: CSVRARGFFGYTF. The CDR3 nucleotides are TGCAGCGTTAGGGCCAGGGGTTTTTTTGGCTACACCTTC.

This chain joins TRBV7-9 and TRBJ1-1; D uncertain. The germline gives CDR1 SEHNR, CDR2 FQNEAQ (reference sequence). V shed 1 base and J shed 0 bases, with 6 bases lying between them. The CDR3 loop spans 14 amino acids. The CDR3 reads CASSLDLVNTEAFF. DNA for the CDR3: TGTGCCAGCAGCTTAGATCTAGTGAACACTGAAGCTTTCTTT.

This clone was observed a single time. The rearrangement links TRBV30 to TRBJ2-1, with TRBD2 identical over 13 bases. The CDR3 has 14 amino acids. Germline assignment: CDR1 GTSNPN and CDR2 SVGIG (reference sequence). V dropped 7 bases and J dropped 8; count of bases not matched to a gene: 8. The CDR3 DNA reads as TGTGCCTTAACGACTAGCGGGGGGCGGGATGAGCAGTTCTTC. It yields the protein CALTTSGGRDEQFF.